This T cell receptor beta chain was captured in a study of regulatory T cells in long-lasting Graves disease. Overall study findings and caveats: Persistent Graves' patients showed less TCR diversity than newly diagnosed ones.

As regards this clonotype: Antigen specificity is unknown.

In germline, CDR1 is SQVTM, CDR2 ANQGSEA. The J segment lost 4 bases and the V segment lost 6 bases, leaving 11 bases of the junction unmatched. The CDR3 length is 17 residues. Through Arm-PCR of CDR3 regions and iRepertoire HTBI primers, TCR beta libraries were built. MiXCR was run by TCRdb on the multiplex PCR reads, yielding one entry per CDR3 protein. The table lists some 200,000 distinct CDR3 sequences, approximately 18% of them singletons. As to time point: newly diagnosed GD, antithyroid drugs for less than 3 months. Scientists built the TCR library using RNA that was extracted from PBMCs. The same sample was also studied in work on T cells in Graves' hyperthyroidism and ophthalmopathy. That publication notes: The HTBI set primed first-round TCR CDR3 RT-PCR.

Sequencing was performed on peripheral blood mononuclear cells (PBMCs), taken at new diagnosis, from a patient treated with antithyroid drugs. The receptor comes from a woman in her 30s with Graves disease. The chain has TRBV29-1 and TRBJ2-3, with 15 bases lining up with TRBD2. CDR3 bases: TGCAGCGTAGACGGGACTAGCGGGAGGACTGACGCAGATACGCAGTATTTT. Its protein product is CSVDGTSGRTDADTQYF.